The 3 T cell receptor beta chains given below trace back to one sample, sequenced in a study of shared clonotypes between healthy human individuals. Repertoires were generated with immunoSEQ multiplex PCR, while TCRdb's copy carries only in-frame clones and drops some. In the table there are some 2 million clones, less than 95% of which are singletons. Naive CD8 populations comprised CD45RO-negative cells positively selected for CCR7, excluding terminally differentiated effector memory CD45RA+ cells. The sample taken for sequencing was naive CD8+ T cells sorted from blood. The receptors originated from a man younger than 30 in good health.

As concerns this clone: The same CDR3 is also encoded by other DNA sequences in this sample. The chain combines TRBV27 with TRBJ2-1, with D perhaps matching TRBD2 (6 bases). Germline V gene lookup returns CDR1 MNHEY and CDR2 SMNVEV (reference sequence). V lost 3 bases, J lost 3 bases, and 9 bases lay in between. The CDR3 totals 14 residues. The DNA of the CDR3 is TGTGCCAGCAGTTTTCCGGGACTCTACAATGAGCAGTTCTTC. This translates into CASSFPGLYNEQFF.

The chain is built from TRBV11-1 and TRBJ2-7; the match to TRBD1 covers 7 bases. The germline gives CDR1 SGHAT, CDR2 FQDESV (reference sequence). The CDR3 has 12 amino acids. V gave up 6 bases and J gave up 6 bases; unmatched junction bases: 5. The CDR3 loop reads CASRETGTEQYF. The CDR3 nucleotides read TGTGCCAGCAGAGAGACAGGGACCGAGCAGTACTTC.

The chain links TRBV27 to TRBJ2-7; 9 positions agree with TRBD1. After removal of 6 bases from V and 6 bases from J, the junction contained 9 bases not matched to a gene. CDR3 length equals 14 residues. CDR1 and CDR2 (germline): MNHEY, SMNVEV (reference sequence). This CDR3 reads CASSDGDREGEQYF. The CDR3 bases are TGTGCCAGCAGCGACGGGGACAGGGAAGGCGAGCAGTACTTC.